These 8 T cell receptor beta chains were all obtained from the same sample, sequenced in a study of shared clonotypes between healthy human individuals. Sequencing used immunoSEQ multiplex PCR; TCRdb keeps in-frame clones, though not all of them. In the table there are roughly 2,000,000 clones, less than 95% of which are singletons. The naive CD8 fraction comprised CD45RO-negative cells positively selected for CCR7 and excluded terminally differentiated effector memory CD45RA+ cells. Sequencing used naive CD8+ T cells sorted from blood. Receptors were obtained from a man aged 18 to 30 in good health.

The genes are TRBV19 and TRBJ1-1, with unresolved D. Germline CDR1 is LNHDA and CDR2 is SQIVND (reference sequence). There are 14 residues in the CDR3. V lost 7 bases and J lost 6, with 18 bases in between. CDR3 bases: TGTGCCAGTACCCAAGACCTTGAGGACCCTGAAGCTTTCTTT. It encodes CASTQDLEDPEAFF.

The chain carries TRBV6-1 and TRBJ2-3, with a tentative D call TRBD2 (5 bases). CDR1 MNHNS and CDR2 SASEGT come from the germline V gene. The V end was cut by 2 bases, the J end by 4 bases, with 19 bases between. The CDR3 has 17 amino acids. In DNA form, the CDR3 reads TGTGCCAGCAGTGAAATTGTAGCGCCCACCAAGCCAGATACGCAGTATTTT. It is translated as CASSEIVAPTKPDTQYF.

This chain uses TRBV10-1 with TRBJ2-5; D may correspond to TRBD1 or TRBD2 (5 bases each). The CDR3 is 14 amino acids. With 0 bases removed from V and 2 bases from J, the gap between germline ends came to 7 bases. The V gene's germline CDR1 is WNHNN and CDR2 SYGVQD (reference sequence). The CDR3 here is CASSESWGQETQYF. CDR3 DNA sequence: TGCGCCAGCAGTGAGTCCTGGGGGCAAGAGACCCAGTACTTC.

A single count supports this clone. As DNA, the CDR3 is TGTGCCAGCAGCTTCCTGGAGGGGGGAGATGGCTACACCTTC. As protein: CASSFLEGGDGYTF. The chain is built from TRBV5-4 and TRBJ1-2; possibly TRBD1 for D (6 bases). Germline V gene lookup returns CDR1 SGHNT and CDR2 YYREEE (reference sequence). The ends were cut back, 2 bases at V and 6 bases at J, with 14 bases in the middle. The CDR3 runs to 14 residues.

This clone was picked up a small number of times. V usage is TRBV10-3 and J usage is TRBJ1-6, with D possibly TRBD1 on 5 matching bases. The germline V gene encodes CDR1 ENHRY and CDR2 SYGVKD. Trimming removed 5 bases from V and 9 bases from J, with 20 bases in between. This CDR3 region has 16 residues. Here the CDR3 DNA reads TGTGCCATCAGTACGGCCACCCTGGGGGAAGCTTCACCCCTCCACTTT. Protein: CAISTATLGEASPLHF.

This clone was counted once. The chain uses TRBV27 and TRBJ2-7; TRBD1 aligns across 9 bases. Germline V lookup: CDR1 MNHEY, CDR2 SMNVEV (reference sequence). This CDR3 is built from 15 residues. V shed 4 bases, J shed 3 bases, and the junction held 7 bases outside the gene matches. The CDR3 bases are TGTGCCAGCAGTTCGACAGGGGGATGGGGCTACGAGCAGTACTTC. The encoded protein is CASSSTGGWGYEQYF.

The CDR3 DNA reads as TGTGCCAGTAGTTTAACAGGGTTTTCCCACGAGCAGTACTTC. It is translated as CASSLTGFSHEQYF. The genes are TRBV19 and TRBJ2-7; weak D call: TRBD1 (6 bases). CDR1 and CDR2 (germline): LNHDA, SQIVND (reference sequence). V shed 5 bases and J shed 5 bases, with 16 bases lying between them. There are 14 residues in the CDR3.

The chain uses TRBV5-6 and TRBJ2-7; possibly TRBD1 for D (6 bases). Trimming pared 4 bases from V and 5 bases from J, leaving 13 bases between. The germline gives CDR1 SGHDT, CDR2 YYEEEE. The length of the CDR3 is 13 residues. The CDR3 loop reads CASSLPSGDEQYF. DNA of the CDR3: TGTGCCAGCAGCCTCCCGTCAGGGGACGAGCAGTACTTC.